This T cell receptor beta chain is from a study of T cell changes during pregnancy in multiple sclerosis (dated by TCRdb to between 2018 and 2021). Turning to the overall study: The study looked at changes in the T cell repertoire across pregnancy in women with multiple sclerosis.

Libraries were prepared through the immunoSEQ multiplex PCR assay. TCRdb provides this immuneACCESS table in a form limited to in-frame rearrangements. Some clones are lacking; in checked studies, under half of them reflect an unresolved V gene, and why the rest are absent is not known. Recorded for this sample are some 70,000 clones; about 88% of them occurred a single time. In total, the top ten clones hold around 3% of the sample. On this clone itself: The clone's antigen remains unknown. The input lacks base qualities; no much larger clone sits a single base away.

The junction carries 13 bases between V and J, which are trimmed by 0 bases and 5 bases respectively. From the germline V gene, CDR1 is SGHTA and CDR2 is FQGTGA. The CDR3, from cysteine to phenylalanine, totals 15 residues. Of all the DNA, just the CDR3 is kept, 45 bases in frame from base 1. The starting material was peripheral blood, obtained before pregnancy. The sequence joins TRBV7-3 to TRBJ2-5, with the identity of the D gene unclear. The sequence was obtained from a female donor with multiple sclerosis, enrolled in a pregnancy study. The DNA is TGTGCCAGCAGCTTAACGGGCCTGGCCCTGGAGACCCAGTACTTC. Translation gives CASSLTGLALETQYF.